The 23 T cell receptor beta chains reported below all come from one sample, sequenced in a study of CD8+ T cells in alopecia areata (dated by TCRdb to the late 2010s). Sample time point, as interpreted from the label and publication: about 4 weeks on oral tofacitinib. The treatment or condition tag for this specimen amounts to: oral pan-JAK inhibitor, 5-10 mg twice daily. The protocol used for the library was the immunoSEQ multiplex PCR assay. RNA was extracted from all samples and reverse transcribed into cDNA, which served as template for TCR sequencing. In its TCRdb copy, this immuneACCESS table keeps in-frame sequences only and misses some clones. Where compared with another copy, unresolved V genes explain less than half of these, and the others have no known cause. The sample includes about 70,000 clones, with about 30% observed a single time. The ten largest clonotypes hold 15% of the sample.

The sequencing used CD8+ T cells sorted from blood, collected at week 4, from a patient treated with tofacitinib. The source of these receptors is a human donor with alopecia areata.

CDR3 DNA sequence: TGTGCCAGCAGTTTGAGTAGCGAGGCCTACGAGCAGTACTTC. Translated, it gives CASSLSSEAYEQYF. This rearrangement joins TRBV27 to TRBJ2-7; perhaps TRBD2 as D (5 bases). CDR3 length: 14 amino acids. The germline V gene encodes CDR1 MNHEY and CDR2 SMNVEV (reference sequence). Trimming took off 3 bases at V and 2 bases at J, with 11 bases between the two ends.

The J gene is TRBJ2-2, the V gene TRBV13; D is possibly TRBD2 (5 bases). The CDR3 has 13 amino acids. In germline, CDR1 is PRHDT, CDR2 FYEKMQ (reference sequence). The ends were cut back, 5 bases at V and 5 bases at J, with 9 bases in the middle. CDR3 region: CASSRDETGELFF. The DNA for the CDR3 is TGTGCCAGCAGCCGGGATGAGACCGGGGAGCTGTTTTTT.

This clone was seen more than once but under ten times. The CDR3 spells CASTPRAGDGTEAFF. DNA of the CDR3: TGTGCCAGCACCCCCCGGGCAGGGGATGGCACTGAAGCTTTCTTT. The gene calls are TRBV5-6 and TRBJ1-1; TRBD1 is a possible D gene (6 bases). The CDR3 length is 15 residues. CDR1 is SGHDT and CDR2 is YYEEEE in the germline V gene. V was cut by 6 bases and J by 4 bases, with 19 bases left in between.

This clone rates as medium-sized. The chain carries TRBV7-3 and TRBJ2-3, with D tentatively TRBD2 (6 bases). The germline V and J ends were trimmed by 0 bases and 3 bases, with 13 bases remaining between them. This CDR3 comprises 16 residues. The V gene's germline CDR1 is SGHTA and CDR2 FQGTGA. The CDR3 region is CASSLTGLAYTDTQYF. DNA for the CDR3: TGTGCCAGCAGCTTAACGGGCCTAGCGTATACAGATACGCAGTATTTT.

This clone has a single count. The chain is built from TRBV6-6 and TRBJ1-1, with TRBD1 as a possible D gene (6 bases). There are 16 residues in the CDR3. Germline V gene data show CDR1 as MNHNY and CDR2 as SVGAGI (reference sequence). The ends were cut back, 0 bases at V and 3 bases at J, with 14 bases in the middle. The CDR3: CASSYSGRGSDTEAFF. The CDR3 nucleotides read TGTGCCAGCAGTTACTCGGGCAGGGGATCCGACACTGAAGCTTTCTTT.

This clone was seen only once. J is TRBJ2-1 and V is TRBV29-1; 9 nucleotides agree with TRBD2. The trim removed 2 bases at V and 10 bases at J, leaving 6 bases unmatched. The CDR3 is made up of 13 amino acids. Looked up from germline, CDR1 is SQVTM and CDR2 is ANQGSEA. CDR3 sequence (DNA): TGCAGCGTTGAACGGGGACTAGCTCCAGAGCAGTTCTTC. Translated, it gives CSVERGLAPEQFF.

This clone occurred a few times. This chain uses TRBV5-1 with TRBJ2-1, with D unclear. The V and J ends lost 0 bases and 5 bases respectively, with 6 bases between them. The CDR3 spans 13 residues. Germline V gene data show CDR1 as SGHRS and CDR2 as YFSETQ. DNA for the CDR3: TGCGCCAGCAGCTTGGGATTAGACAATGAGCAGTTCTTC. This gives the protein CASSLGLDNEQFF.

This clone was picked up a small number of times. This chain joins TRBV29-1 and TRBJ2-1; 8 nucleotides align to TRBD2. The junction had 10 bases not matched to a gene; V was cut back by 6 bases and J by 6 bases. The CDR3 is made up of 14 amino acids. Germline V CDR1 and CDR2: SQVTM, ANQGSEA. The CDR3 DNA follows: TGCAGCGTACGGCCGGGACGGGGGGGCAATGAGCAGTTCTTC. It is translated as CSVRPGRGGNEQFF.

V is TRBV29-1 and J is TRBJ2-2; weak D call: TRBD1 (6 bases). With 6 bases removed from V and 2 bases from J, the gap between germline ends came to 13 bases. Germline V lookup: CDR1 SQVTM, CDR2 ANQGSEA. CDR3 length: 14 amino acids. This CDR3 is CSVDLGGNTGELFF. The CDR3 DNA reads TGCAGCGTAGACCTAGGGGGTAACACCGGGGAGCTGTTTTTT.

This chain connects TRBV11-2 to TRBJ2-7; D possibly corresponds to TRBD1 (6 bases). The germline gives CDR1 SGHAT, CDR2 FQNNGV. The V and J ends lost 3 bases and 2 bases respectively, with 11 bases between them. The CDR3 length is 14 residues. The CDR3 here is CASSFPDSTYEQYF. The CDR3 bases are TGTGCCAGCAGCTTCCCGGACAGTACCTACGAGCAGTACTTC.

The CDR3 spells CASGAEGPYGYTF. CDR3 nucleotide sequence: TGTGCCAGCGGGGCGGAGGGTCCCTATGGCTACACCTTC. J is TRBJ1-2 and V is TRBV27, with TRBD1 as a possible D gene (5 bases). This CDR3 spans 13 amino acids. CDR1 is MNHEY and CDR2 is SMNVEV in the germline V gene (reference sequence). V was pared by 8 bases and J by 4 bases, with 14 bases between.

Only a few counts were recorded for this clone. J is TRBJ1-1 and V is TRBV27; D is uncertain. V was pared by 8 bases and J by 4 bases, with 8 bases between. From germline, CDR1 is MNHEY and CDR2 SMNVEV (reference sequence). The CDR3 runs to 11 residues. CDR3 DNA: TGTGCCAGCGGACCGGGCACTGAAGCTTTCTTT. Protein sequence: CASGPGTEAFF.

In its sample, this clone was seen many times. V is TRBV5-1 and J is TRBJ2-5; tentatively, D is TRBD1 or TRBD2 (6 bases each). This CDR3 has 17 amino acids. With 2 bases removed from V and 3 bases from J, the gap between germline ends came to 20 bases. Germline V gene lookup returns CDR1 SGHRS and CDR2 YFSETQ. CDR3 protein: CASSLKRAQGREETQYF. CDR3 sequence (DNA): TGCGCCAGCAGCTTAAAGCGGGCCCAGGGGCGGGAAGAGACCCAGTACTTC.

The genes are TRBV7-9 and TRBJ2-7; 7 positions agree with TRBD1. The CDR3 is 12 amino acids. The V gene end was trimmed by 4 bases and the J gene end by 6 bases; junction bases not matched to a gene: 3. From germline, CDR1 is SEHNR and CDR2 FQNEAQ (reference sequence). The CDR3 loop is CASSSGQSEQYF. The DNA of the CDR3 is TGTGCCAGCAGCTCGGGACAGAGCGAGCAGTACTTC.

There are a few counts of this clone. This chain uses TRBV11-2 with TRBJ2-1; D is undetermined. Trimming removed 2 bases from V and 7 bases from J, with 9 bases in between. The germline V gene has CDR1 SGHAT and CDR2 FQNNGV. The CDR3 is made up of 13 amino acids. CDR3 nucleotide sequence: TGTGCCAGCAGCTTACAAATGTCGAATGAGCAGTTCTTC. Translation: CASSLQMSNEQFF. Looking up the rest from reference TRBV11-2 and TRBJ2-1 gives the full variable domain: EAGVAQSPRYKIIEKRQSVAFWCNPISGHATLYWYQQILGQGPKLLIQFQNNGVVDDSQLPKDRFSAERLKGVDSTLKIQPAKLEDSAVYLCASSLQMSNEQFFGPGTRLTVL.

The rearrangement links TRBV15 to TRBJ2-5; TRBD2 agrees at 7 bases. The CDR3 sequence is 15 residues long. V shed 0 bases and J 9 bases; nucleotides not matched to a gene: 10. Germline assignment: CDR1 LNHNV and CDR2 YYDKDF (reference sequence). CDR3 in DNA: TGTGCCACCAGCAGAGATAGGGAACTGGCGGGAGCCCAGTACTTC. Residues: CATSRDRELAGAQYF.

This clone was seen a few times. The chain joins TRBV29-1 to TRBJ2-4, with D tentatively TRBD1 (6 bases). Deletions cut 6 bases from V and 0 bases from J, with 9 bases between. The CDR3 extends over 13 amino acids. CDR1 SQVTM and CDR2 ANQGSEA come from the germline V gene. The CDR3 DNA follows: TGCAGCGTCGGACAGCTAGCCAAAAACATTCAGTACTTC. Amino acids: CSVGQLAKNIQYF. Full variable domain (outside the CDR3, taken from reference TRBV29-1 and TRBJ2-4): SAVISQKPSRDICQRGTSLTIQCQVDSQVTMMFWYRQQPGQSLTLIATANQGSEATYESGFVIDKFPISRPNLTFSTLTVSNMSPEDSSIYLCSVGQLAKNIQYFGAGTRLSVL.

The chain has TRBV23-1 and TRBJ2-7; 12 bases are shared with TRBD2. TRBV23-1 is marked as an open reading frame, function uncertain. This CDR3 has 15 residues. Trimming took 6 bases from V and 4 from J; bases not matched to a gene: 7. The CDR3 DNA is TGCGCCAGCAGGCCGCGGACTAGCGGGAAGTACGAGCAGTACTTC. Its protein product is CASRPRTSGKYEQYF.

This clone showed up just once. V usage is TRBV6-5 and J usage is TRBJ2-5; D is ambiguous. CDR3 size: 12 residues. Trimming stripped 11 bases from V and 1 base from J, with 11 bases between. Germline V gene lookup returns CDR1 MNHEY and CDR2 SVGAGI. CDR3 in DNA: TGTGCCTCAGTTTCCGCCCAAGAGACCCAGTACTTC. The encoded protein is CASVSAQETQYF.

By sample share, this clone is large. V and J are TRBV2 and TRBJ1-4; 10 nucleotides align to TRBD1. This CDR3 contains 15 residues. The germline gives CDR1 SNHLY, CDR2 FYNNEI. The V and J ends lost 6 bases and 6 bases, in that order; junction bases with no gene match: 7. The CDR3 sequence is CASSQTGGADEKLFF. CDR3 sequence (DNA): TGTGCCAGCAGCCAGACAGGGGGCGCGGATGAAAAACTGTTTTTT.

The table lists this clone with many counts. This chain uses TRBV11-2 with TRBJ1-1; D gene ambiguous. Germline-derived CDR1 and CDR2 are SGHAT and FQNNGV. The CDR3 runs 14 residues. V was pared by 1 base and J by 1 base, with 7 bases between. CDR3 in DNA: TGTGCCAGCAGCTTAGGCGCGGGGAACACTGAAGCTTTCTTT. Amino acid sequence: CASSLGAGNTEAFF.

CDR3 in amino acids: CASSSLDRGYGYTF. The DNA for the CDR3 is TGTGCCAGCAGCTCCCTTGACAGGGGGTATGGCTACACCTTC. The chain has TRBV7-9 and TRBJ1-2; TRBD1 matches at 9 bases. The CDR3 loop spans 14 amino acids. Germline CDR1 and CDR2: SEHNR and FQNEAQ (reference sequence). Trimming cost V 4 bases and J 5 bases; bases outside gene matches: 5.

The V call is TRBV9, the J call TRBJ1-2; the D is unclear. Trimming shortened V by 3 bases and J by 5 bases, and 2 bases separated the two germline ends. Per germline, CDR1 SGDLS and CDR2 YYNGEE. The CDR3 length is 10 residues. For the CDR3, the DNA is TGTGCCAGCAGCGGGTATGGCTACACCTTC. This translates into CASSGYGYTF.